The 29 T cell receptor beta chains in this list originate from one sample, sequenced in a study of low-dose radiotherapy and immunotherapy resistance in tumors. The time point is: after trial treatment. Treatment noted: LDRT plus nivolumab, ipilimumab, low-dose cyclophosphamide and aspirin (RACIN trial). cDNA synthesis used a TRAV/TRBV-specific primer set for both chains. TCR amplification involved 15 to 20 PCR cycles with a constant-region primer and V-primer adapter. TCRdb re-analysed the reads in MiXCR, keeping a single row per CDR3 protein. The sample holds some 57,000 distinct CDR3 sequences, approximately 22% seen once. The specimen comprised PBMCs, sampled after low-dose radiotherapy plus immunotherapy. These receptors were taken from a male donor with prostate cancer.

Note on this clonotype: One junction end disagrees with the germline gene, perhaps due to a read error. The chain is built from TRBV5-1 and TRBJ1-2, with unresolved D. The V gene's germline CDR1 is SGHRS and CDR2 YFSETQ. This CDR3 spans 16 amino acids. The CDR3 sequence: CASSPAGTPGNCGYTF. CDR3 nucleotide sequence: TGCGCCAGCAGCCCCGCGGGAACACCCGGGAACTGTGGCTACACCTTC.

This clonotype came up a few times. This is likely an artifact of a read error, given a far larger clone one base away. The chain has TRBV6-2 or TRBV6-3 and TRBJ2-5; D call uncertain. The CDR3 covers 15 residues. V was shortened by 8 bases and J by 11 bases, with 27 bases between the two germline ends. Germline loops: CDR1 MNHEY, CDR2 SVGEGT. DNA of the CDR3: TGTGCCAGCTGTAAATCGGGCACCACCTACAATGAGCAGTACTTC. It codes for CASCKSGTTYNEQYF.

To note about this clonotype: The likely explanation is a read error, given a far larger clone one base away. CDR3 loop: CASNFNRGTFEGGAYEQYF. The CDR3 DNA is TGTGCCAGCAACTTTAACCGGGGGACATTTGAGGGTGGCGCCTACGAGCAGTACTTC. The chain links TRBV7-9 to TRBJ2-7; TRBD1 or TRBD2 may be the D gene (6 bases each). The CDR3 has 19 residues. Germline V gives CDR1 SEHNR, CDR2 FQNEAQ (reference sequence). Trimming took 7 bases from V and 2 from J, leaving 30 bases between them.

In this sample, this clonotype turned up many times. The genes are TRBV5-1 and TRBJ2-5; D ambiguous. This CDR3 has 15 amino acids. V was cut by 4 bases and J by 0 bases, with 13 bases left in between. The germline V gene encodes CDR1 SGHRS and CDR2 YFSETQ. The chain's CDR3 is CASSAVENNQETQYF. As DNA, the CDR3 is TGCGCCAGCAGCGCCGTAGAGAACAACCAAGAGACCCAGTACTTC.

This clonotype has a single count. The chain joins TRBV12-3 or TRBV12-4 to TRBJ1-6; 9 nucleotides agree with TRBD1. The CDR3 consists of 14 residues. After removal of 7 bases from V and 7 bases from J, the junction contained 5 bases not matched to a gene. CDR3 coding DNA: TGTGCCAGCAAACCGACAGGGGGAAATTCACCCCTCCACTTT. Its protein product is CASKPTGGNSPLHF.

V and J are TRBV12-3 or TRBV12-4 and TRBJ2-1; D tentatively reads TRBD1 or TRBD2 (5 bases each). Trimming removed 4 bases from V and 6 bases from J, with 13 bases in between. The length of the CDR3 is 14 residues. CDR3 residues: CASSSQGGTNEQFF. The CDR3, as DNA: TGTGCCAGCAGTTCGCAGGGTGGGACCAATGAGCAGTTCTTC.

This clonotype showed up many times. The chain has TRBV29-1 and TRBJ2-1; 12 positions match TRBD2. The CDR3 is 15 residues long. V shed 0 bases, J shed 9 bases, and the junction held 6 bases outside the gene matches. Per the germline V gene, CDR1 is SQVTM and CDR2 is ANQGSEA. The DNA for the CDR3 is TGCAGCGTTGAAGATATCCTAGCGGGAGGGGGTGAGCAGTTCTTC. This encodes CSVEDILAGGGEQFF.

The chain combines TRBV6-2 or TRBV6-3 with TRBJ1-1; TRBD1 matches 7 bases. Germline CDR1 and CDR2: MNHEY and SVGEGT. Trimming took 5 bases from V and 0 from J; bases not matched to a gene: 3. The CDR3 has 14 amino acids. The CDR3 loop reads CASSGQALNTEAFF. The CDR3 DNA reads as TGTGCCAGCAGTGGACAGGCACTGAACACTGAAGCTTTCTTT.

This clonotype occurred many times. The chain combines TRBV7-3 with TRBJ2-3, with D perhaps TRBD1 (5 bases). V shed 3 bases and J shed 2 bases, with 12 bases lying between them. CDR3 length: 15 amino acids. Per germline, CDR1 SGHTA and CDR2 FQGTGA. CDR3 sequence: CASSFSGLHTDTQYF. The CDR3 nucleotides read TGTGCCAGCAGCTTCTCAGGGTTACACACAGATACGCAGTATTTT.

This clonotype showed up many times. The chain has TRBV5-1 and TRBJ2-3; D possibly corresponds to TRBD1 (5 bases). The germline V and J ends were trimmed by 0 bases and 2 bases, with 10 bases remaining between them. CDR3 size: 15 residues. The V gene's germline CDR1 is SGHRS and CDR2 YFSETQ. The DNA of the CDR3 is TGCGCCAGCAGCTTGGATGGGGCAACCACAGATACGCAGTATTTT. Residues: CASSLDGATTDTQYF.

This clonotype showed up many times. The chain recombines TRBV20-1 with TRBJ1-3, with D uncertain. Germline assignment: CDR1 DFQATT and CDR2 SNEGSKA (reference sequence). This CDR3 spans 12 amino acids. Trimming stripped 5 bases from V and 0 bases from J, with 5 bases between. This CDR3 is CSASASGNTIYF. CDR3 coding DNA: TGCAGTGCTTCCGCCTCTGGAAACACCATATATTTT.

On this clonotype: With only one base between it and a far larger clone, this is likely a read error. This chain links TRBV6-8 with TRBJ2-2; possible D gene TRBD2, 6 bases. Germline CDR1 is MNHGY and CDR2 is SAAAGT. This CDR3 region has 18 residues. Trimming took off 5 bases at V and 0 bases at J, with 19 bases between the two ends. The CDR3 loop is CASSEARGAFSNTGELFF. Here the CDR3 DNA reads TGTGCCAGCAGTGAAGCTCGCGGGGCGTTTTCGAACACCGGGGAGCTGTTTTTT.

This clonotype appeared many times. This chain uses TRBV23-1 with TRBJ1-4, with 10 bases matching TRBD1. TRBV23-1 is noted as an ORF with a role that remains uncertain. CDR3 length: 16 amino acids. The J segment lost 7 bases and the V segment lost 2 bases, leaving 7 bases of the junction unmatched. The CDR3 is CASSQDRGRVGEKLFF. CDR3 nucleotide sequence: TGCGCCAGCAGTCAAGACAGGGGGCGAGTTGGTGAAAAACTGTTTTTT.

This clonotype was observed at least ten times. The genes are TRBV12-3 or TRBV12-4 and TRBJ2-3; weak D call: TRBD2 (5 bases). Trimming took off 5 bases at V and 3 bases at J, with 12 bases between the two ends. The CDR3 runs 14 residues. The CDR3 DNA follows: TGTGCCAGCAGTACCTCCGGACTTACAGATACGCAGTATTTT. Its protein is CASSTSGLTDTQYF.

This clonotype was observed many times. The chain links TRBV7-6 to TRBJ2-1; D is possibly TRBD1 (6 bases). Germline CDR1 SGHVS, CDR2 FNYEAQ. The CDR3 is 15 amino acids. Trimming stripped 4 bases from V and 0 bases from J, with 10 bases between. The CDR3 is CASSSTGSSYNEQFF. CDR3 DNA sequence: TGTGCCAGCAGCTCCACAGGGAGCTCCTACAATGAGCAGTTCTTC.

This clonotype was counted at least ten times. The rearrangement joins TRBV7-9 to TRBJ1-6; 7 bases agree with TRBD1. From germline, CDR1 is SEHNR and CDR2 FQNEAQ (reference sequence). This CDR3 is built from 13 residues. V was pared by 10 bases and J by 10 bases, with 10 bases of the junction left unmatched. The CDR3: CATETGSESPLHF. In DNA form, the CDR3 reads TGTGCCACCGAGACAGGGTCGGAGTCACCCCTCCACTTT. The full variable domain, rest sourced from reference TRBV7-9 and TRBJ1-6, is DTGVSQNPRHKITKRGQNVTFRCDPISEHNRLYWYRQTLGQGPEFLTYFQNEAQLEKSRLLSDRFSAERPKGSFSTLEIQRTEQGDSAMYLCATETGSESPLHFGNGTRLTVT.

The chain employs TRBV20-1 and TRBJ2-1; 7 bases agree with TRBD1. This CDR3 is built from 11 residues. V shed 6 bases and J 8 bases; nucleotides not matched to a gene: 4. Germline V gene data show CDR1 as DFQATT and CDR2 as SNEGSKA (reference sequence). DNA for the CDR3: TGCAGTGCCCAGACAGGGTATGAGCAGTTCTTC. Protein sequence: CSAQTGYEQFF.

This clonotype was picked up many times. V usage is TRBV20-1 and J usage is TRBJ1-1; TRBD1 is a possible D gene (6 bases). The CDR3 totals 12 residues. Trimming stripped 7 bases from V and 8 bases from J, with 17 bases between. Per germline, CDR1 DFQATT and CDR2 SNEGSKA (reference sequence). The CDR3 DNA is TGCAGTGTCCTGATGGGGGGGCGGGAAGCTTTCTTT. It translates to CSVLMGGREAFF.

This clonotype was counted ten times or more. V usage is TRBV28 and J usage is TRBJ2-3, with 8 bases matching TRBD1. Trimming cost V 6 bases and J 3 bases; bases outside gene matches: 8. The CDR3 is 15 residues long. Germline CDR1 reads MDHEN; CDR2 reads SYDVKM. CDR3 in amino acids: CASRETGERTDTQYF. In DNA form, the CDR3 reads TGTGCCAGCAGGGAGACAGGGGAGAGAACAGATACGCAGTATTTT.

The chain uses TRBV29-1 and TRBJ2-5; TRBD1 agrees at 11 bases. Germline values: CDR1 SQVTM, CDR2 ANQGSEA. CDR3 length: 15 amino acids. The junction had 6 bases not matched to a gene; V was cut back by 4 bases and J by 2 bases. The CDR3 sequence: CSVGDRGGTQETQYF. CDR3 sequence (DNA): TGCAGCGTTGGGGACAGGGGGGGTACTCAAGAGACCCAGTACTTC.

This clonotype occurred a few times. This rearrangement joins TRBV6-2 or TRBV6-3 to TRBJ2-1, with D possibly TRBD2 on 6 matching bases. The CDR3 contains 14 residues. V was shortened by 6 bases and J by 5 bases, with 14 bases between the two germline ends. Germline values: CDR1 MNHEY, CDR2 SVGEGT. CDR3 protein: CASSRDFGDNEQFF. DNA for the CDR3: TGTGCCAGCAGCCGGGACTTCGGAGACAATGAGCAGTTCTTC.

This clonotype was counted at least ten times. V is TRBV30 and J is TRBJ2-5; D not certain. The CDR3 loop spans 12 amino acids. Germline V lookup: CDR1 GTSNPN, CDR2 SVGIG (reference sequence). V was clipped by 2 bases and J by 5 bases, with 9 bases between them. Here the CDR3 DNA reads TGTGCCTGGAGTCTCTTTCGGGAGACCCAGTACTTC. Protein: CAWSLFRETQYF.

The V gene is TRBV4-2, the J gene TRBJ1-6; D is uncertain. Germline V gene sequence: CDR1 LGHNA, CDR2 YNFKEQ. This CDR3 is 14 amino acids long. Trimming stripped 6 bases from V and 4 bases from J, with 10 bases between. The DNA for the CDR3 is TGTGCCAGCAGTCGGACCGATTATAATTCACCCCTCCACTTT. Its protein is CASSRTDYNSPLHF.

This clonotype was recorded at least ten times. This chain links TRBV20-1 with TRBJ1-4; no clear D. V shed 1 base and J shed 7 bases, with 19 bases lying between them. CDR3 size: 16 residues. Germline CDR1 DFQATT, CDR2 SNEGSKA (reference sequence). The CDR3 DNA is TGCAGTGCTAGAGCCAGAGGAGGGCAATTTGTTGAAAAACTGTTTTTT. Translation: CSARARGGQFVEKLFF.

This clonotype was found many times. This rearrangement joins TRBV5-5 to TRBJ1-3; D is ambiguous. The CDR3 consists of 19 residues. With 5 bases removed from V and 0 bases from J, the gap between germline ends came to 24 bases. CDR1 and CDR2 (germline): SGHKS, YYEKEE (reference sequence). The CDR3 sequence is CASRLTDGRGLSSGNTIYF. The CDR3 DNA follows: TGTGCCAGCAGGTTAACGGACGGCCGAGGGCTGAGCTCTGGAAACACCATATATTTT. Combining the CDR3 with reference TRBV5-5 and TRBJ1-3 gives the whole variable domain DAGVTQSPTHLIKTRGQQVTLRCSPISGHKSVSWYQQVLGQGPQFIFQYYEKEERGRGNFPDRFSARQFPNYSSELNVNALLLGDSALYLCASRLTDGRGLSSGNTIYFGEGSWLTVV.

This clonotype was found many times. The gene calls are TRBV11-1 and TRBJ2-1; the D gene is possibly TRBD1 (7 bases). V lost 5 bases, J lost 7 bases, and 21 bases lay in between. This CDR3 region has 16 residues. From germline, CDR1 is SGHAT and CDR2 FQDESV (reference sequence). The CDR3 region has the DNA TGTGCCAGCAGCGACCTTACAGAGGCAGGGGGGAATGAGCAGTTCTTC. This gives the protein CASSDLTEAGGNEQFF.

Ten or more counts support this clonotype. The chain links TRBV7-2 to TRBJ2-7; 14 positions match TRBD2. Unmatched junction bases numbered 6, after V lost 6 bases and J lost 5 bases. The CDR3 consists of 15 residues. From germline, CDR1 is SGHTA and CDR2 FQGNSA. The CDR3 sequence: CASRTRLAGGNEQYF. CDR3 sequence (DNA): TGTGCCAGCAGAACTCGACTAGCGGGAGGGAACGAGCAGTACTTC.

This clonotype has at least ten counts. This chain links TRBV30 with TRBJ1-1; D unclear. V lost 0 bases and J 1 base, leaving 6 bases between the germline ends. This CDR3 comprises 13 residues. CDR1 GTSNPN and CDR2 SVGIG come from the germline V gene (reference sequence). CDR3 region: CAWSVPANTEAFF. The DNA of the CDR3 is TGTGCCTGGAGTGTACCAGCGAACACTGAAGCTTTCTTT.

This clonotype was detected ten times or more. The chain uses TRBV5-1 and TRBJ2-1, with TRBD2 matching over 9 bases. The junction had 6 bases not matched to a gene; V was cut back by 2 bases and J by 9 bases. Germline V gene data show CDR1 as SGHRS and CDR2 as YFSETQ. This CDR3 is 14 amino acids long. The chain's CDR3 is CASSFRTSVGEQFF. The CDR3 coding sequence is TGCGCCAGCAGCTTCAGGACTAGCGTGGGTGAGCAGTTCTTC.